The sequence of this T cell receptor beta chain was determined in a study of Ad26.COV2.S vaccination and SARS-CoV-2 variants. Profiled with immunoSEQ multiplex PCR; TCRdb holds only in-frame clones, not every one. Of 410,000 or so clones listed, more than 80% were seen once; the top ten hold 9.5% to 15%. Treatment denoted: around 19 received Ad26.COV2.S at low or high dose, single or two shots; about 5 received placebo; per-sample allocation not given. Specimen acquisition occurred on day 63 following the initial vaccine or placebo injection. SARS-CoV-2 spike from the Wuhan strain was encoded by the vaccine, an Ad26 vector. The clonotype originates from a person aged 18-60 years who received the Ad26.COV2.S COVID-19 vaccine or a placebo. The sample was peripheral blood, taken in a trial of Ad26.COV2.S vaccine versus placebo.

This CDR3 reads CASSYSDRGSPLHF. CDR3 DNA sequence: TGTGCCAGCAGTTACTCGGACAGGGGTTCACCCCTCCACTTT. The chain is built from TRBV6-6 and TRBJ1-6, with 9 bases aligning to TRBD1. This CDR3 region has 14 residues. The V gene's germline CDR1 is MNHNY and CDR2 SVGAGI (reference sequence). The junction had 0 bases not matched to a gene; V was cut back by 0 bases and J by 9 bases.